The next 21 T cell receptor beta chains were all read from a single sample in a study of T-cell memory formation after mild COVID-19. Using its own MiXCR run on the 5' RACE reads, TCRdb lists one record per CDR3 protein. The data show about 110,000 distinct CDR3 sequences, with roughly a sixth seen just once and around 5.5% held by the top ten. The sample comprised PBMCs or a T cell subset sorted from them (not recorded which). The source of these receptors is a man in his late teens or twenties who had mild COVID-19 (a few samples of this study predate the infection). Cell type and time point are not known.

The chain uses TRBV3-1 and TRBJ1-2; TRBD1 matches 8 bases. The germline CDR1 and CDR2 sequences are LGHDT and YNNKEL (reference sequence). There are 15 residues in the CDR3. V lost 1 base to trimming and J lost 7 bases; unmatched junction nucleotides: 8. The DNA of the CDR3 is TGTGCCAGCAGCCAAGTTCGGACAGGGAAAGGTGGCTACACCTTC. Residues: CASSQVRTGKGGYTF.

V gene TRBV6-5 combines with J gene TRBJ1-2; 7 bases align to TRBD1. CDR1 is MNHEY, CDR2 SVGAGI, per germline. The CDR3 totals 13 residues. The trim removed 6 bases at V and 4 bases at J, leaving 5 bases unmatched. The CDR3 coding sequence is TGTGCCAGCAGGACAGGGCCTTCCTATGGCTACACCTTC. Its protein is CASRTGPSYGYTF.

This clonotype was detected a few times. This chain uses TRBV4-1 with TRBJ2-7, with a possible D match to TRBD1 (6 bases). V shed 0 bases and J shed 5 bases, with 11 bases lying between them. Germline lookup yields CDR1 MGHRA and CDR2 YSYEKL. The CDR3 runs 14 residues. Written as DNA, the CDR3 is TGCGCCAGCAGCCAAGAAGGGGGTAGTGACGAGCAGTACTTC. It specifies CASSQEGGSDEQYF.

The CDR3 DNA sequence: TGTGCCAGCAGTCGACACACAGGAGCGAACACTGAAGCTTTCTTT. Protein product: CASSRHTGANTEAFF. The chain has TRBV6-2 or TRBV6-3 and TRBJ1-1, with a tentative D call TRBD1 (5 bases). From germline, CDR1 is MNHEY and CDR2 SVGEGT. This CDR3 has 15 residues. V was pared by 5 bases and J by 1 base, with 14 bases between.

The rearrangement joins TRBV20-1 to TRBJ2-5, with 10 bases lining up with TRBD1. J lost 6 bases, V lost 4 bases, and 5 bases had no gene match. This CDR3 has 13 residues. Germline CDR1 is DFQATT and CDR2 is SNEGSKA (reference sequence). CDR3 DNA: TGCAGTGCTACCGGGACAGGGGTAAAGACCCAGTACTTC. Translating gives CSATGTGVKTQYF.

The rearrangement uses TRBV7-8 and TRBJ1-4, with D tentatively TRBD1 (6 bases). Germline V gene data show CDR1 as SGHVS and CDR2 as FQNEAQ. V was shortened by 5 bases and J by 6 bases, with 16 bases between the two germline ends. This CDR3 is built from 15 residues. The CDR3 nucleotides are TGTGCCAGCAGCCCATCCCGGGACACATATGAAAAACTGTTTTTT. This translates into CASSPSRDTYEKLFF. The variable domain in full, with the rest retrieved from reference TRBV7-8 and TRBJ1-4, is GAGVSQSPRYKVAKRGQDVALRCDPISGHVSLFWYQQALGQGPEFLTYFQNEAQLDKSGLPSDRFFAERPEGSVSTLKIQRTQQEDSAVYLCASSPSRDTYEKLFFGSGTQLSVL.

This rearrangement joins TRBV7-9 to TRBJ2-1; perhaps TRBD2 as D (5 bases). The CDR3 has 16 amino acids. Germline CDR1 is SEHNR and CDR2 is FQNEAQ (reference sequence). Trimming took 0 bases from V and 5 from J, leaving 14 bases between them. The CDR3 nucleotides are TGTGCCAGCAGCTTAGCTCGGAGGCAGTTCAACAATGAGCAGTTCTTC. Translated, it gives CASSLARRQFNNEQFF.

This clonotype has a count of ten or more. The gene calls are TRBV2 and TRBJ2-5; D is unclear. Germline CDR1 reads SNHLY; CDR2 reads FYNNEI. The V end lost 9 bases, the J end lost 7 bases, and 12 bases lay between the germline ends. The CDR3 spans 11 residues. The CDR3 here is CASTTSLTQYF. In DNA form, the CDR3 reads TGTGCCAGTACAACCTCTCTGACCCAGTACTTC.

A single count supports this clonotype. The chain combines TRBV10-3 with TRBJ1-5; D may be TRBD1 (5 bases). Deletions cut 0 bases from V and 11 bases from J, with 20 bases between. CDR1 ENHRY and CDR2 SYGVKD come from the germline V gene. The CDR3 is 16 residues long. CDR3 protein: CAISESTWAGRQTQHF. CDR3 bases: TGTGCCATCAGTGAGTCGACCTGGGCAGGGAGACAGACCCAGCATTTT.

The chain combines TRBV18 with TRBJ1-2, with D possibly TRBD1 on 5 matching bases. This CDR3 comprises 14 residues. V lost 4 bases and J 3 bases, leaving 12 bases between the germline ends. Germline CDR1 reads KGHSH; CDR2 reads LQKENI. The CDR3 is CASSHLRADYGYTF. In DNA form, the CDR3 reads TGTGCCAGCTCACACCTCAGGGCGGACTATGGCTACACCTTC.

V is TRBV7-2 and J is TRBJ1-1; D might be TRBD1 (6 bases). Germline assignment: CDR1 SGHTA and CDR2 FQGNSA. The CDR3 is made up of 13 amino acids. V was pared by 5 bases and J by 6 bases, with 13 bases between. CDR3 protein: CASSPPGEAEAFF. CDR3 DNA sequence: TGTGCCAGCAGCCCTCCAGGGGAGGCTGAAGCTTTCTTT.

The chain's CDR3 is CASSYSILGETQYF. CDR3 nucleotide sequence: TGTGCCAGCAGTTACTCGATCCTTGGAGAGACCCAGTACTTC. The rearrangement links TRBV6-5 to TRBJ2-5; D is uncertain. V was cut by 0 bases and J by 4 bases, with 9 bases left in between. The CDR3 is 14 residues long. CDR1 and CDR2 (germline): MNHEY, SVGAGI.

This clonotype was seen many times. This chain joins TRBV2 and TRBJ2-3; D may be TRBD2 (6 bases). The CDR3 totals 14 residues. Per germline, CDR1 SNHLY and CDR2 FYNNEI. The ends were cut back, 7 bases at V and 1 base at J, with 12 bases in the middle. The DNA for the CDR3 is TGTGCCAGCACGGGGGTACGGGGCACAGATACGCAGTATTTT. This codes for CASTGVRGTDTQYF.

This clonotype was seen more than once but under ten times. DNA for the CDR3: TGTGCCAGCAGCCAAGAGGCGACAGGGTATTACGAGCAGTACTTC. Protein: CASSQEATGYYEQYF. The chain joins TRBV3-1 to TRBJ2-7; TRBD1 matches 7 bases. The germline CDR1 and CDR2 sequences are LGHDT and YNNKEL (reference sequence). J was trimmed by 4 bases and V by 0 bases; bases with no gene match: 6. The CDR3 runs 15 residues.

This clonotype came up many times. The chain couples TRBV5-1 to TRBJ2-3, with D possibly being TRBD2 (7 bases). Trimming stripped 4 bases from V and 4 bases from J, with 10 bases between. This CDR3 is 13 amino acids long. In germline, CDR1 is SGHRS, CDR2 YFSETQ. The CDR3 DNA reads TGCGCCAGCAGCGAGGGGGGGGCAGATACGCAGTATTTT. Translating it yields CASSEGGADTQYF.

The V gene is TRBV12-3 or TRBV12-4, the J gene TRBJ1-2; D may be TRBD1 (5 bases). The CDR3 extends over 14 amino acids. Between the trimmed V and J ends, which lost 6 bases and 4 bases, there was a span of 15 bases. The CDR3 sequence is CASSTQRGAYGYTF. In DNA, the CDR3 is TGTGCCAGCAGCACACAGAGGGGCGCCTATGGCTACACCTTC.

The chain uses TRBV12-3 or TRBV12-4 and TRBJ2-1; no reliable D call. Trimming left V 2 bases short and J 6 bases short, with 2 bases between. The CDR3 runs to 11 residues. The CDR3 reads CASSLTNEQFF. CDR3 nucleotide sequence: TGTGCCAGCAGTTTAACCAATGAGCAGTTCTTC.

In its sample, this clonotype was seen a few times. CDR3 in amino acids: CASLSGRVNEQFF. The CDR3 DNA is TGTGCCAGCCTTTCCGGCAGGGTCAATGAGCAGTTCTTC. This rearrangement joins TRBV28 to TRBJ2-1; possible D gene TRBD1, 5 bases. This CDR3 has 13 amino acids. Germline CDR1 MDHEN, CDR2 SYDVKM. V lost 8 bases and J lost 6, with 14 bases in between.

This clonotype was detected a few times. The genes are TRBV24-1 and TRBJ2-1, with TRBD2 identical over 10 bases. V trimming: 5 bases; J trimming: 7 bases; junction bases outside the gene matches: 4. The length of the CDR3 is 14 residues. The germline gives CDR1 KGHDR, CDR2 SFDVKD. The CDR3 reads CATSALAGNNEQFF. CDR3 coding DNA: TGTGCCACCAGTGCACTAGCGGGGAATAATGAGCAGTTCTTC.

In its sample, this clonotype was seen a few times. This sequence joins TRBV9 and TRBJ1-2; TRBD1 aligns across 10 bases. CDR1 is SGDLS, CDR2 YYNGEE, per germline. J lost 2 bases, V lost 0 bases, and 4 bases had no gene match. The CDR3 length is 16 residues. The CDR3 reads CASSVGGQGVNYGYTF. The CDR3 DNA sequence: TGTGCCAGCAGCGTAGGAGGACAGGGGGTGAACTATGGCTACACCTTC. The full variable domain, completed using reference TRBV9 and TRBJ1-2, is DSGVTQTPKHLITATGQRVTLRCSPRSGDLSVYWYQQSLDQGLQFLIQYYNGEERAKGNILERFSAQQFPDLHSELNLSSLELGDSALYFCASSVGGQGVNYGYTFGSGTRLTVV.

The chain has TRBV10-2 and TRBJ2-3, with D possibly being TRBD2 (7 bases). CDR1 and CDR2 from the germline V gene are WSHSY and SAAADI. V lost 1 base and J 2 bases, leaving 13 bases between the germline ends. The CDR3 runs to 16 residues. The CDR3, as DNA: TGCGCCAGCAGTGAGTTTGGGGGGGCGACCACAGATACGCAGTATTTT. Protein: CASSEFGGATTDTQYF.